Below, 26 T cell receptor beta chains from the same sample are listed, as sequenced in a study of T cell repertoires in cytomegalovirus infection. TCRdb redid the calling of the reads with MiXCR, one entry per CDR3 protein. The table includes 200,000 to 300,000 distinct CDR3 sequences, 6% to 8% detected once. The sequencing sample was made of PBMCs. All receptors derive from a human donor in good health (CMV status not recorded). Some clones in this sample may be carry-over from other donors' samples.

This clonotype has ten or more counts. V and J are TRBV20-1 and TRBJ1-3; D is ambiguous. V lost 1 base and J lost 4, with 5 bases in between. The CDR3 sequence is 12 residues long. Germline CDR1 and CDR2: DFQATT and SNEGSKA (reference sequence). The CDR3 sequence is CSARVPGNTIYF. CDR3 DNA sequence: TGCAGTGCTAGAGTCCCAGGAAACACCATATATTTT.

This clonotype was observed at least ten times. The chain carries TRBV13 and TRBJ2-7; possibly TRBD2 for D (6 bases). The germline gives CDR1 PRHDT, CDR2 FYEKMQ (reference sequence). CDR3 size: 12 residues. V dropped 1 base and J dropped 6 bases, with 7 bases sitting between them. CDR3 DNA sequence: TGTGCCAGCAGCTTAGCTAGCGCCGAGCAGTACTTC. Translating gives CASSLASAEQYF.

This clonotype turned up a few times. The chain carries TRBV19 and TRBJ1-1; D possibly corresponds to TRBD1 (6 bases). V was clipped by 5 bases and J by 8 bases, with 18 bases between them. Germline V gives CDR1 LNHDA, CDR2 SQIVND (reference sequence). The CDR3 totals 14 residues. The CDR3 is CASSFLGQQSEAFF. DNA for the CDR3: TGTGCCAGTAGTTTCCTTGGACAGCAGTCAGAAGCTTTCTTT.

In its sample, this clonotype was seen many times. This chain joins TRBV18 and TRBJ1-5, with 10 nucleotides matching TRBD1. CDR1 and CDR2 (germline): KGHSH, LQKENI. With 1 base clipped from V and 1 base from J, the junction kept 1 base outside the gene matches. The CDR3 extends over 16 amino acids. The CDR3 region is CASSPQGQGSNQPQHF. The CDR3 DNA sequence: TGTGCCAGCTCACCACAGGGACAGGGGAGCAATCAGCCCCAGCATTTT. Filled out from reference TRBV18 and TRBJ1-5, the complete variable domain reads NAGVMQNPRHLVRRRGQEARLRCSPMKGHSHVYWYRQLPEEGLKFMVYLQKENIIDESGMPKERFSAEFPKEGPSILRIQQVVRGDSAAYFCASSPQGQGSNQPQHFGDGTRLSIL.

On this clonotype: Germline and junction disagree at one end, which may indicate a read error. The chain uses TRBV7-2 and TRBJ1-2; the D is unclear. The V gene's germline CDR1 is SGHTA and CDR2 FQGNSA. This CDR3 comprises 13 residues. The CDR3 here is CASSLIGACGDTF. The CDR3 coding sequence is TGTGCCAGCAGCTTAATCGGAGCCTGTGGCGACACCTTC.

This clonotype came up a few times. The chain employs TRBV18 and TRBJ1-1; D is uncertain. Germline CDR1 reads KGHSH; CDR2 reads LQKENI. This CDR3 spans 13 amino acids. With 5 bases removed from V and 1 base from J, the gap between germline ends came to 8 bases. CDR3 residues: CASSSEQNTEAFF. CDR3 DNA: TGTGCCAGCTCATCGGAACAGAACACTGAAGCTTTCTTT.

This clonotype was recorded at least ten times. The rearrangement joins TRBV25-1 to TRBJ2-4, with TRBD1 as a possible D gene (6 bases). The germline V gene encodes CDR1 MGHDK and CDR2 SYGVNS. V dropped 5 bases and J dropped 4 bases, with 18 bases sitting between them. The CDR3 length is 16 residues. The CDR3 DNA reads TGTGCCAGCAGTCCACAGGGAGCAGGGGCGAAAAACATTCAGTACTTC. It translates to CASSPQGAGAKNIQYF.

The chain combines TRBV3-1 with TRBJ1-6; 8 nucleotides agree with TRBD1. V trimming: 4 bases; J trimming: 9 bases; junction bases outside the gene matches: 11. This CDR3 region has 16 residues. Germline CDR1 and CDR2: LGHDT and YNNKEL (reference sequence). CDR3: CASSPPRQGNISPLHF. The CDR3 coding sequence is TGTGCCAGCAGCCCCCCCCGACAGGGGAATATTTCACCCCTCCACTTT.

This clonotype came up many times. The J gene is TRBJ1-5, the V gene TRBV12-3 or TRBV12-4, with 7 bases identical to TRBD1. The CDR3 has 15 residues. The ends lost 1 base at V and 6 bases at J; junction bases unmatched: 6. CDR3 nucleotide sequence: TGTGCCAGCAGTTTAGTACAGGGGTTAGGTCAGCCCCAGCATTTT. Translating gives CASSLVQGLGQPQHF.

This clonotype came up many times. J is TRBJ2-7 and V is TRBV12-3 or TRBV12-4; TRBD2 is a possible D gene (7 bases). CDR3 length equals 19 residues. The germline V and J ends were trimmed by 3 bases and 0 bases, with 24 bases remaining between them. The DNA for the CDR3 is TGTGCCAGCAGTTTGGTTAGTTGGGCGGGGGCTGGAGACTCCTACGAGCAGTACTTC. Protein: CASSLVSWAGAGDSYEQYF.

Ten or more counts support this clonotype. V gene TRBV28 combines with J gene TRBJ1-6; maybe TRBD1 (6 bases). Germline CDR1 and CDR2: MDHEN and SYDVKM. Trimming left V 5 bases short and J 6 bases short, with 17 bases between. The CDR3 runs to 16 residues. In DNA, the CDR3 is TGTGCCAGCAGTCTCTTTCGGACAGCCGTTAATTCACCCCTCCACTTT. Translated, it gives CASSLFRTAVNSPLHF.

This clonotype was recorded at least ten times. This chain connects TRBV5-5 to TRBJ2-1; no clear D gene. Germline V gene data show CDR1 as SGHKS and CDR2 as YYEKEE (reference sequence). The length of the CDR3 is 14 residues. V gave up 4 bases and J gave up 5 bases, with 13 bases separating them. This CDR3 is CASSLPPRDNEQFF. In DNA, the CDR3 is TGTGCCAGCAGCCTCCCTCCCCGGGACAATGAGCAGTTCTTC.

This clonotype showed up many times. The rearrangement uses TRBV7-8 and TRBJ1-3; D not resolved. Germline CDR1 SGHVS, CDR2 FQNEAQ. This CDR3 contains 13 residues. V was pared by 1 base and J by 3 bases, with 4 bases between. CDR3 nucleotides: TGTGCCAGCAGCTTAGTAGATGGAAACACCATATATTTT. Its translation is CASSLVDGNTIYF.

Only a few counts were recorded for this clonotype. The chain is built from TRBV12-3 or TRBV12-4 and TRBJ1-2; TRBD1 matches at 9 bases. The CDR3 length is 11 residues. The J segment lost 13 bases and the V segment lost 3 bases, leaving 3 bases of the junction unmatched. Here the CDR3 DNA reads TGTGCCAGCAGTTTGGGACAGGGAATCACCTTC. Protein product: CASSLGQGITF.

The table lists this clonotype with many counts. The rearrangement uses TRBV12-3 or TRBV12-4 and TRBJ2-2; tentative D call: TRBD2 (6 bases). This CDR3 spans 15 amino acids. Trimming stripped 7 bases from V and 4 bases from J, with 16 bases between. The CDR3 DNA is TGTGCCAGCAACCGGGACTGGCGAGGCACCGGGGAGCTGTTTTTT. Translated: CASNRDWRGTGELFF.

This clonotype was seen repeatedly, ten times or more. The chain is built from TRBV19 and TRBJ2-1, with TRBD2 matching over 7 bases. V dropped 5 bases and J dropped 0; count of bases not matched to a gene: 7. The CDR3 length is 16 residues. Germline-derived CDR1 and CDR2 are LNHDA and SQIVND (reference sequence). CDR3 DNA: TGTGCCAGTAGTGCCCGCGGGGGTAGCTCCTACAATGAGCAGTTCTTC. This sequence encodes CASSARGGSSYNEQFF.

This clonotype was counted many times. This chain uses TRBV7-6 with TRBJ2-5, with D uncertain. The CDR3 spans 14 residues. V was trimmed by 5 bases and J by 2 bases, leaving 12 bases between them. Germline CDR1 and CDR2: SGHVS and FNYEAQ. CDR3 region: CASSGIGRQETQYF. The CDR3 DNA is TGTGCCAGCAGCGGGATAGGGCGGCAAGAGACCCAGTACTTC. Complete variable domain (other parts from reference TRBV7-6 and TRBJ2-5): GAGVSQSPRYKVTKRGQDVALRCDPISGHVSLYWYRQALGQGPEFLTYFNYEAQQDKSGLPNDRFSAERPEGSISTLTIQRTEQRDSAMYRCASSGIGRQETQYFGPGTRLLVL.

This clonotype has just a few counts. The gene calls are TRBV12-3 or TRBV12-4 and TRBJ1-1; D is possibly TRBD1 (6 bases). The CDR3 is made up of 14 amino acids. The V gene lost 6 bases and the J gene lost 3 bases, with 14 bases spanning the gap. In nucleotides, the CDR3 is TGTGCCAGCAGCCCACGAGGGGGGTACACTGAAGCTTTCTTT. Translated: CASSPRGGYTEAFF.

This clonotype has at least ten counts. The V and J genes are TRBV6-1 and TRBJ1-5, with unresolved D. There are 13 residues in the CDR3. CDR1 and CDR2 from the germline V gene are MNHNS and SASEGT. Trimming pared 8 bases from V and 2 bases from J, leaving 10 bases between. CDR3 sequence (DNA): TGTGCCAGCGGGTCGGGAGGCAATCAGCCCCAGCATTTT. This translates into CASGSGGNQPQHF.

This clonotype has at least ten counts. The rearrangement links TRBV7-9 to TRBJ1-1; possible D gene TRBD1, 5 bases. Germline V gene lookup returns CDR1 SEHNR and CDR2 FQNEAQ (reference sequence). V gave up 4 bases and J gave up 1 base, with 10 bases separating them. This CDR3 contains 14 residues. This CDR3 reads CASSWGHRNTEAFF. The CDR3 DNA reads TGTGCCAGCAGCTGGGGCCACAGGAACACTGAAGCTTTCTTT.

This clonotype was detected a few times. CDR3 DNA sequence: TGTGCCACCAGCAGCAGTCAGGGGGCAGGCAATCAGCCCCAGCATTTT. This encodes CATSSSQGAGNQPQHF. This chain connects TRBV15 to TRBJ1-5, with TRBD1 matching over 8 bases. Trimming took 3 bases from V and 2 from J; bases not matched to a gene: 6. Germline V gives CDR1 LNHNV, CDR2 YYDKDF (reference sequence). This CDR3 is 16 amino acids long. The full variable domain, rest sourced from reference TRBV15 and TRBJ1-5, is DAMVIQNPRYQVTQFGKPVTLSCSQTLNHNVMYWYQQKSSQAPKLLFHYYDKDFNNEADTPDNFQSRRPNTSFCFLDIRSPGLGDTAMYLCATSSSQGAGNQPQHFGDGTRLSIL.

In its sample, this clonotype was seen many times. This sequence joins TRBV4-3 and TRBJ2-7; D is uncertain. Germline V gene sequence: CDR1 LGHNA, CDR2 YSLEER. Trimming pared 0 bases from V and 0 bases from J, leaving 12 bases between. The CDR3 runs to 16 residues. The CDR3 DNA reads TGCGCCAGCAGCCAAGATCTAAGATATCGCTCCTACGAGCAGTACTTC. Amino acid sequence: CASSQDLRYRSYEQYF.

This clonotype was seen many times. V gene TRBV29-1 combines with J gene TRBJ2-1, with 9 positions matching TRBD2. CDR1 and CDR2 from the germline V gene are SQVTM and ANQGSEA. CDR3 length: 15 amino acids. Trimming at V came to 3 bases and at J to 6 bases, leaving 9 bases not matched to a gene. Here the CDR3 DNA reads TGCAGCGTTGAGACTAGCGGACTGCTAGGCAATGAGCAGTTCTTC. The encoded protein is CSVETSGLLGNEQFF.

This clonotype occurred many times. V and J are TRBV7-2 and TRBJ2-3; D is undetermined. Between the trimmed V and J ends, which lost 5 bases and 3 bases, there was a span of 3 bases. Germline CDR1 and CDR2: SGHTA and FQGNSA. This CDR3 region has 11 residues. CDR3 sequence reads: CASSETDTQYF. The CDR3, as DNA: TGTGCCAGCAGCGAAACAGATACGCAGTATTTT.

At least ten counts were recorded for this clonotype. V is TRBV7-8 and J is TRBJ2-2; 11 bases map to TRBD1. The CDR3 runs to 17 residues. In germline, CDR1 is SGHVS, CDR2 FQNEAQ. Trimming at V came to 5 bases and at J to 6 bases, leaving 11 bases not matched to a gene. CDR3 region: CASSRHRTGGAAGELFF. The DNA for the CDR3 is TGTGCCAGCAGCAGGCATCGGACAGGGGGCGCCGCCGGGGAGCTGTTTTTT. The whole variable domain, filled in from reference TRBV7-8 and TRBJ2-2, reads GAGVSQSPRYKVAKRGQDVALRCDPISGHVSLFWYQQALGQGPEFLTYFQNEAQLDKSGLPSDRFFAERPEGSVSTLKIQRTQQEDSAVYLCASSRHRTGGAAGELFFGEGSRLTVL.

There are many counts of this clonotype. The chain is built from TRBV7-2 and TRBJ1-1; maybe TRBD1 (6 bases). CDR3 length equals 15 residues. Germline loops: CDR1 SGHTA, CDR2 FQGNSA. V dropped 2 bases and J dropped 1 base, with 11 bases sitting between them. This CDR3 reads CASSLSRGRNTEAFF. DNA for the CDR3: TGTGCCAGCAGCTTATCCCGGGGGCGGAACACTGAAGCTTTCTTT.